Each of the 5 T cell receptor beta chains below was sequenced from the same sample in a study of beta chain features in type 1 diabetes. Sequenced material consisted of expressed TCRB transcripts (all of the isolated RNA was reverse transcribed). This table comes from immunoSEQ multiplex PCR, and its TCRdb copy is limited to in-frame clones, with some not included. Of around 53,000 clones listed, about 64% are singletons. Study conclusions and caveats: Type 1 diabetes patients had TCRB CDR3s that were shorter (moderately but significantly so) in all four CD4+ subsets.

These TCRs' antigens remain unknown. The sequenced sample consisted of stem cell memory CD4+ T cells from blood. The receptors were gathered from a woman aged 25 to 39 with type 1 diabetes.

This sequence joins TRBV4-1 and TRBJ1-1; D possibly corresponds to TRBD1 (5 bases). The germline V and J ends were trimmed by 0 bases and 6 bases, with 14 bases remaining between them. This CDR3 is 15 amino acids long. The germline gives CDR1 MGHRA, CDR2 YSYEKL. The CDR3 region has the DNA TGCGCCAGCAGCCAAGATCCAGGGTCGGCTGCTGAAGCTTTCTTT. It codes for CASSQDPGSAAEAFF.

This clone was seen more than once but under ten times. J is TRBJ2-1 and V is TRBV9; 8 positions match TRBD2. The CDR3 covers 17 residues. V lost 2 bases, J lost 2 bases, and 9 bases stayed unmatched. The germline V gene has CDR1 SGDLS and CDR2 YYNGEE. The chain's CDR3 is CASSVDSGDRPYNEQFF. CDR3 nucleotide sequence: TGTGCCAGCAGCGTTGATAGCGGGGACCGACCCTACAATGAGCAGTTCTTC.

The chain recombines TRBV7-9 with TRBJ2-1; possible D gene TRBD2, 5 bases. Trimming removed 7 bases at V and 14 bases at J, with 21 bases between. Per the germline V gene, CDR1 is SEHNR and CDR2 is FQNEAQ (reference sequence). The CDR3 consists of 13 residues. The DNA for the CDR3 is TGTGCCAGCACCAGAGATGAGGGTCGAGCGGAGTTCTTC. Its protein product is CASTRDEGRAEFF.

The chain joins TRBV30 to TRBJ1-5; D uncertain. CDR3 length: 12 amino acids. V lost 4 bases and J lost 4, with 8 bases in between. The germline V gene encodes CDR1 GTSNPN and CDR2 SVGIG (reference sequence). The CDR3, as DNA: TGTGCCTGGATGATACAAAATCAGCCCCAGCATTTT. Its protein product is CAWMIQNQPQHF.

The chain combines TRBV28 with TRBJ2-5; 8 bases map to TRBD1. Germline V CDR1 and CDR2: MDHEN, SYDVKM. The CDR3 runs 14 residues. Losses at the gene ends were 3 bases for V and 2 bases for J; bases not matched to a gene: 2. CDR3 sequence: CASSLWDRQETQYF. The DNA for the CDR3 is TGTGCCAGCAGTTTGTGGGACAGGCAAGAGACCCAGTACTTC.